This entry lists 9 T cell receptor beta chains sequenced from one sample in a study of CD8+ T cells in alopecia areata. Described treatment: oral pan-JAK inhibitor, 5-10 mg twice daily. Reverse transcribed after extraction, RNA yielded cDNA as the sequencing template. The repertoire was sequenced with immunoSEQ multiplex PCR; TCRdb's copy has only in-frame clones and lacks some. The table records over 85,000 clones, 61% of them present only once. Sample: CD8+ T cells sorted from blood, taken at week 4, from a patient treated with tofacitinib. The source of these receptors is a human donor with alopecia areata.

A few counts support this clone. The rearrangement uses TRBV19 and TRBJ2-5; possible D gene TRBD2, 7 bases. The CDR3 is 17 amino acids. Germline V gene lookup returns CDR1 LNHDA and CDR2 SQIVND (reference sequence). The V gene lost 3 bases and the J gene lost 4 bases, with 21 bases spanning the gap. CDR3 loop: CASSMSWGGPPGETQYF. The CDR3 nucleotides read TGTGCCAGTAGTATGTCTTGGGGGGGGCCACCAGGAGAGACCCAGTACTTC.

The V gene is TRBV5-1, the J gene TRBJ2-5; 10 bases fit TRBD1. The length of the CDR3 is 15 residues. Germline-derived CDR1 and CDR2 are SGHRS and YFSETQ. Germline trimming cut 2 bases from V and 1 base from J; bases unmatched to any gene: 2. The CDR3, as DNA: TGCGCCAGCAGCTTTGGACAGGGGGGCCAAGAGACCCAGTACTTC. It encodes CASSFGQGGQETQYF.

J is TRBJ2-1 and V is TRBV5-1; maybe TRBD2 (5 bases). CDR1 and CDR2 from the germline V gene are SGHRS and YFSETQ. V lost 4 bases and J 0 bases, leaving 11 bases between the germline ends. This CDR3 is built from 15 residues. CDR3 sequence: CASSAGESSYNEQFF. The CDR3 nucleotides are TGCGCCAGCAGCGCCGGGGAAAGCTCCTACAATGAGCAGTTCTTC.

The chain is built from TRBV5-4 and TRBJ2-5; 11 nucleotides agree with TRBD2. After removal of 4 bases from V and 1 base from J, the junction contained 6 bases not matched to a gene. The CDR3 runs 16 residues. Per germline, CDR1 SGHNT and CDR2 YYREEE (reference sequence). The CDR3 DNA reads as TGTGCCAGCAGCCCTCTAGCGGGGGGAGCCCAAGAGACCCAGTACTTC. Its translation: CASSPLAGGAQETQYF.

The chain combines TRBV10-3 with TRBJ2-4; 9 bases line up with TRBD1. Looked up from germline, CDR1 is ENHRY and CDR2 is SYGVKD. V trimming: 0 bases; J trimming: 9 bases; junction bases outside the gene matches: 3. This CDR3 has 14 residues. The CDR3 reads CAISESATGGIQYF. Written as DNA, the CDR3 is TGTGCCATCAGTGAGTCCGCGACAGGGGGCATTCAGTACTTC.

In DNA, the CDR3 is TGTGCCATCAGTGACCCCTATTCGGGGCCCCAAGAGACCCAGTACTTC. Amino acids: CAISDPYSGPQETQYF. The chain uses TRBV10-3 and TRBJ2-5; D may match TRBD1 or TRBD2 (5 bases each). V was trimmed by 3 bases and J by 1 base, leaving 15 bases between them. This CDR3 has 16 amino acids. Germline CDR1 ENHRY, CDR2 SYGVKD.

The chain has TRBV5-5 and TRBJ2-6; D gene ambiguous. The V end was cut by 4 bases, the J end by 0 bases, with 11 bases between. This CDR3 has 16 residues. CDR1 and CDR2 (germline): SGHKS, YYEKEE (reference sequence). The DNA of the CDR3 is TGTGCCAGCAGCCCGGACCCCATCTCTGGGGCCAACGTCCTGACTTTC. Its protein is CASSPDPISGANVLTF.

The chain carries TRBV15 and TRBJ1-5; 10 bases agree with TRBD1. J gave up 6 bases and V 0 bases, and 14 bases lay outside the gene matches. The germline CDR1 and CDR2 sequences are LNHNV and YYDKDF (reference sequence). The CDR3 extends over 19 amino acids. CDR3: CATSRDDLGQGLSSQPQHF. CDR3 in DNA: TGTGCCACCAGCAGAGATGATCTGGGACAGGGGTTATCAAGTCAGCCCCAGCATTTT.

This clone was seen only once. This rearrangement joins TRBV27 to TRBJ1-1, with D hard to call. Trimming removed 3 bases at V and 3 bases at J, with 14 bases between. The CDR3 is 15 residues long. The germline CDR1 and CDR2 sequences are MNHEY and SMNVEV (reference sequence). This CDR3 reads CASSFSAVGYTEAFF. CDR3 bases: TGTGCCAGCAGTTTTTCAGCCGTGGGGTACACTGAAGCTTTCTTT.